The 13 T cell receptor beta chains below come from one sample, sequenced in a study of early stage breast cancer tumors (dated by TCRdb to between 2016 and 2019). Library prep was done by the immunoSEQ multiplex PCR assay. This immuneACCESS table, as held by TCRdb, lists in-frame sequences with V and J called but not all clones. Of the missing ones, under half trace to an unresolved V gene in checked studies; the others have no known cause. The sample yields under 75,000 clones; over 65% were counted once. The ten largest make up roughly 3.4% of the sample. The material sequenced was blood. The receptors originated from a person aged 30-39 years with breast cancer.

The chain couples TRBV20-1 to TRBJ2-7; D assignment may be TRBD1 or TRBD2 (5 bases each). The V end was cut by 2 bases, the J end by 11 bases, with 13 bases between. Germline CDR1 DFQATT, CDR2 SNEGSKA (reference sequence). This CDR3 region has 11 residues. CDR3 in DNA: TGCAGTGCTAGAAAAGGGCAGGGAGAGTACTTC. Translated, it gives CSARKGQGEYF.

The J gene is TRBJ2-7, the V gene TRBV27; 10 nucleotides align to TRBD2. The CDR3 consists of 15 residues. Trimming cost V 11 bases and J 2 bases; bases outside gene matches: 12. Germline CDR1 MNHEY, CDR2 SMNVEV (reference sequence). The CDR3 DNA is TGTGCCGGCATGAGCAAGCGGGAGGGGCCCTACGAGCAGTACTTC. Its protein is CAGMSKREGPYEQYF.

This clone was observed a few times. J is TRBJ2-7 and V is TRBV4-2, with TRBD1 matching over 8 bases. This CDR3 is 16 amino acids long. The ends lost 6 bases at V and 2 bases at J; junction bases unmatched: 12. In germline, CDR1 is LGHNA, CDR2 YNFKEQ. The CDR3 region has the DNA TGTGCCAGCAGTACGGCCCTCGGACAGGGCACCTACGAGCAGTACTTC. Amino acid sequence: CASSTALGQGTYEQYF.

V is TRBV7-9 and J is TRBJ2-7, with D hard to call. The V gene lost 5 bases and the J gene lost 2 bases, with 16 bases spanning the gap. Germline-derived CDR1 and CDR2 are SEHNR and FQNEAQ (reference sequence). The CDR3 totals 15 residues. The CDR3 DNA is TGTGCCAGCAGCCCTTTGAAGGGCCCGACCTACGAGCAGTACTTC. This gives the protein CASSPLKGPTYEQYF.

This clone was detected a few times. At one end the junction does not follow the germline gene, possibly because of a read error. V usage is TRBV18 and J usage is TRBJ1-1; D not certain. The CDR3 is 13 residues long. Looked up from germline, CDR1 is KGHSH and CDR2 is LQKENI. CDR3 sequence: CASSPRGNTEAFF. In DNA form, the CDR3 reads TGTGCCAGCTCCCCACGCGGGAACACTGAAGCTTTCTTT.

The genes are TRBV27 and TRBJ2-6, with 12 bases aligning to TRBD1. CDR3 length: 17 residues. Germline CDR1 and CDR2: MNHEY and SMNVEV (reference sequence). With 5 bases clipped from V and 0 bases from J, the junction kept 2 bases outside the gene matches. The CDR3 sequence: CASSGGQGASGANVLTF. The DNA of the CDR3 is TGTGCCAGCAGTGGGGGACAGGGGGCCTCTGGGGCCAACGTCCTGACTTTC.

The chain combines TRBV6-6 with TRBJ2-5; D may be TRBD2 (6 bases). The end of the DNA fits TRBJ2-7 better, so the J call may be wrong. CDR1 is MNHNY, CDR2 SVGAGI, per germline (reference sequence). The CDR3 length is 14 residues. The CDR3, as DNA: TGTGCCAGCAGCCTTAGCGGACGCTCCTACGAGCAGTACTTC. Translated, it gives CASSLSGRSYEQYF.

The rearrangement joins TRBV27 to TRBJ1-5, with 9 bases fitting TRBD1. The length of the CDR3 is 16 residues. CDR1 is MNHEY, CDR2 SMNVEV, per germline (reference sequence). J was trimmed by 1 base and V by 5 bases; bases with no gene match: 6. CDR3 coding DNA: TGTGCCAGCAGTCTAGGGACAGGGATGAGCAATCAGCCCCAGCATTTT. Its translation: CASSLGTGMSNQPQHF.

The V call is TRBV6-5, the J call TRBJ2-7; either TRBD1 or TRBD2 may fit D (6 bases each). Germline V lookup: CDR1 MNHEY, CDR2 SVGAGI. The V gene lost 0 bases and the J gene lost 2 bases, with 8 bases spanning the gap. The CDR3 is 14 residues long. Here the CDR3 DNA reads TGTGCCAGCAGTTACTCGGGGGGCCCCTACGAGCAGTACTTC. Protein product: CASSYSGGPYEQYF.

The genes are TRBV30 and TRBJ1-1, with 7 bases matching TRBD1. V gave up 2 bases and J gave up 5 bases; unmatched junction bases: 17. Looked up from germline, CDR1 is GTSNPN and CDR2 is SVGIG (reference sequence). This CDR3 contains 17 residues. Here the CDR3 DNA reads TGTGCCTGGAGTCCCACCGGGACAGCCTATGGGGGTACTGAAGCTTTCTTT. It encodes CAWSPTGTAYGGTEAFF.

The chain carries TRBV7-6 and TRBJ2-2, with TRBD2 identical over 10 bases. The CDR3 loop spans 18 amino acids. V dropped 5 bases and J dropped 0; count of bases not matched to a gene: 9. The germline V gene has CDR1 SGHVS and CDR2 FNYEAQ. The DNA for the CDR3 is TGTGCCAGCAGCCCCAGCGGGGGGGGCCCCTCGAACACCGGGGAGCTGTTTTTT. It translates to CASSPSGGGPSNTGELFF.

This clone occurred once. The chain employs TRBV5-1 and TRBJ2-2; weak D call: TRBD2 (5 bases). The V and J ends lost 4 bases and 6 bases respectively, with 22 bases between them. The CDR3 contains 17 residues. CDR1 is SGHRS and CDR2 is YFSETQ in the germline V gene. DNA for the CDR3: TGCGCCAGCAGCCCCACGATCCGGGATCCTTTAGCCGGGGAGCTGTTTTTT. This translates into CASSPTIRDPLAGELFF. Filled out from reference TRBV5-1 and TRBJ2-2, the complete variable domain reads KAGVTQTPRYLIKTRGQQVTLSCSPISGHRSVSWYQQTPGQGLQFLFEYFSETQRNKGNFPGRFSGRQFSNSRSEMNVSTLELGDSALYLCASSPTIRDPLAGELFFGEGSRLTVL.

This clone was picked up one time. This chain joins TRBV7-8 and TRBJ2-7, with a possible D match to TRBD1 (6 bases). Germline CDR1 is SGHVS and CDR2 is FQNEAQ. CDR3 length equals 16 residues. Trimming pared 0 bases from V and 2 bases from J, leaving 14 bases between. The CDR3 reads CASSLADPTGTYEQYF. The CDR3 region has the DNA TGTGCCAGCAGCTTAGCGGACCCTACAGGGACCTACGAGCAGTACTTC.